This T cell receptor (beta chain) stems from a study of graft-versus-host responses after intestinal transplantation. Notes on this clone: Antigen: not known. One end of the junction does not line up with germline, which may come from a read error.

The CDR3 sequence is 14 residues long. CDR1 and CDR2 (germline): SGHVS, FNYEAQ. Notes on the study in general: Early post-transplant falls in HvG clones accompanied the peak levels of circulating GvH clones. There were GvH clones found in recipient marrow, and some of them appeared first in ileum or blood.

The method was immunoSEQ multiplex PCR; TCRdb's version includes in-frame clones alone and lacks a portion of them. The data contain some 140,000 clones, 80% to 95% of them singletons. This sequence was found in a human donor who received an intestinal transplant. The sequencing here drew on unstimulated CD4+ T cells sorted from spleen or lymph node cells, taken before intestinal transplant. The chain is built from TRBV7-6 and TRBJ1-4; the D gene is possibly TRBD1 (5 bases). This CDR3 is CASSFGQGNGKLFF. CDR3 coding DNA: TGTGCCAGCAGCTTCGGCCAGGGTAATGGAAAACTGTTTTTT.